The rows below give T cell receptor beta chains drawn from one sample of a study of human thymus T cells. Only in-frame clones appear in the TCRdb table, and some are missing; sequencing was by immunoSEQ multiplex PCR. The sample has about 120,000 clones, around 94% seen once. The sequenced sample consisted of thymus tissue. These receptors all stem from a boy less than two years old with a congenital heart defect but otherwise immunologically healthy. Both conserved end residues are part of each CDR3. Each record gives: J gene, V gene, CDR3 protein.

TRBJ1-1 TRBV5-1 CASSLVRGRDTEAFF
TRBJ2-1 TRBV4-3 CASSQDRTDSYNEQFF
TRBJ2-7 TRBV7-6 CASSQKGSYEQYF
TRBJ2-3 TRBV4-3 CASSQDKIAGGTDTQYF
TRBJ2-5 TRBV5-1 CASRRLAGSMGETQYF
TRBJ2-7 TRBV28 CASSPGDTVSGYEQYF
TRBJ1-5 TRBV25-1 CASGTNSGQPQHF
TRBJ1-6 TRBV15 CATSRDRDKCYNSPLHF
TRBJ2-1 TRBV2 CASSEAPVGGKGSYNEQFF
TRBJ2-3 TRBV14 CASSQKSSGGHTQYF
TRBJ2-1 TRBV7-2 CASSFIPGQGYNEQFF
TRBJ2-7 TRBV5-1 CASSLDSWNEQYF
TRBJ1-4 TRBV4-3 CASSPRQGGEKLFF
TRBJ2-1 TRBV11-1 CASSPGLAGYNEQFF
TRBJ2-5 TRBV12-5 CASAKGLAGNQETQYF
TRBJ2-5 TRBV27 CASSPHARETQYF
TRBJ2-6 TRBV23-1 CASSQRSSHPCSGANVLTF
TRBJ2-5 TRBV18 CASSPRAVGETQYF
TRBJ2-4 TRBV28 CASTGPPKNIQYF
TRBJ2-7 TRBV5-1 CASSSRRSDEQYF
TRBJ1-2 TRBV30 CAWRQGRDYGYTF
TRBJ2-4 TRBV19 CASSRGLAGATLRAKNIQYF
TRBJ1-2 TRBV7-2 CASSLAIGLLLVGYTF
TRBJ2-3 TRBV11-2 CASSGGARDTQYF
TRBJ2-7 TRBV28 CASSAKTTPSGPLPLHFYEQYF
TRBJ2-1 TRBV9 CASSVRGGAGNEQFF
TRBJ1-2 TRBV4-3 CASSRFQVARGYTF
TRBJ2-3 TRBV5-4 CASSWRVRAGDTDTQYF
TRBJ2-3 TRBV4-3 CASSQDPLVPSGVGDTQYF
TRBJ2-1 TRBV5-6 CASSQDWARLAGAGEQFF
TRBJ1-1 TRBV7-6 CAGKQGKFGGSEAFF
TRBJ2-7 TRBV30 CACGSSYEQYF
TRBJ2-3 TRBV30 CAWSVQADTQYF
TRBJ2-7 TRBV10-3 CAITPGLYYEQYF
TRBJ1-2 TRBV7-9 CASSPGGETNYGYTF
TRBJ1-1 TRBV4-3 CASSQDWKTGIVRTEAFF
TRBJ2-5 TRBV7-9 CASSLMAGGPVETQYF
TRBJ2-1 TRBV5-6 CASSLDRGRDNEQFF
TRBJ1-2 TRBV14 CASSQDRETGLGHGYTF
TRBJ2-7 TRBV6-5 CASAIAGQATYEQYF
TRBJ2-5 TRBV7-2 CARSLGLGQGAGETQYF
TRBJ2-1 TRBV6-5 CASRAGANEQFF
TRBJ1-2 TRBV7-2 CASSSTIDYGYTF
TRBJ1-6 TRBV28 CASSCTGTPYNSPLHF
TRBJ2-1 TRBV19 CASSIVDRFRNEQFF
TRBJ2-7 TRBV5-5 CASSLGSSDTYEQYF
TRBJ2-1 TRBV27 CASRGSGLSGEQFF
TRBJ1-2 TRBV28 CASSLGPGVNYGYTF
TRBJ1-1 TRBV6-1 CASSEGSAPGEAFF
TRBJ2-2 TRBV28 CASSPSVAGGFFGELFF
TRBJ1-4 TRBV7-2 CASSHMPEKLFF
TRBJ2-1 TRBV27 CASSPQPNPGQKSTTYNEQFF
TRBJ2-3 TRBV10-2 CASSEGLAGGPGTDTQYF
TRBJ1-4 TRBV5-6 CASSTGGVATNEKLFF